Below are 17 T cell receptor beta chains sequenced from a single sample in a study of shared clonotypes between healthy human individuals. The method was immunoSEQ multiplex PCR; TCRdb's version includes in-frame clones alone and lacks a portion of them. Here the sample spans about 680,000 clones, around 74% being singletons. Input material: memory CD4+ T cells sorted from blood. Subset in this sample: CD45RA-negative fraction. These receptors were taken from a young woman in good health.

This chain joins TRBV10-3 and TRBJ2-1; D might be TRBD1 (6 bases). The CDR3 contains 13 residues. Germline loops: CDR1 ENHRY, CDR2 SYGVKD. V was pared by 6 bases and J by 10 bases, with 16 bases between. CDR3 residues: CAIRAVWTEEQFF. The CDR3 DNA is TGTGCCATCAGGGCCGTTTGGACAGAAGAGCAGTTCTTC.

The CDR3 sequence: CASGQENTGELFF. The CDR3 DNA sequence: TGTGCCAGTGGGCAGGAGAACACCGGGGAGCTGTTTTTT. The gene calls are TRBV7-9 and TRBJ2-2; D not certain. CDR1 and CDR2 from the germline V gene are SEHNR and FQNEAQ (reference sequence). The CDR3 is made up of 13 amino acids. V was cut by 9 bases and J by 1 base, with 9 bases left in between.

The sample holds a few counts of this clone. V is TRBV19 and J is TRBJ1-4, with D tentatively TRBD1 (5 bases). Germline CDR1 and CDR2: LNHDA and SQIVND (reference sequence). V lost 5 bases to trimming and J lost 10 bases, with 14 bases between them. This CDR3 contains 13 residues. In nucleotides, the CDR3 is TGTGCCAGTAGTTTGGGGACCGCTGGAAAACTGTTTTTT. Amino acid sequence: CASSLGTAGKLFF. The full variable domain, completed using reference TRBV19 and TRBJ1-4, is DGGITQSPKYLFRKEGQNVTLSCEQNLNHDAMYWYRQDPGQGLRLIYYSQIVNDFQKGDIAEGYSVSREKKESFPLTVTSAQKNPTAFYLCASSLGTAGKLFFGSGTQLSVL.

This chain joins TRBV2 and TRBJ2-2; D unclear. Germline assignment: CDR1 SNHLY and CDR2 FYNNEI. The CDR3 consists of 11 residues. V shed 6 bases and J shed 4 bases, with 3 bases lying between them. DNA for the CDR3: TGTGCCAGCAGCGGCACCGGGGAGCTGTTTTTT. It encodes CASSGTGELFF.

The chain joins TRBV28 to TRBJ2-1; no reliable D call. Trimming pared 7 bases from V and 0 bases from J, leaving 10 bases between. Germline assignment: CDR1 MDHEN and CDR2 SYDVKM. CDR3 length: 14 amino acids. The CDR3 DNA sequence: TGTGCCAGCATGCCAGACCACTCCTACAATGAGCAGTTCTTC. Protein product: CASMPDHSYNEQFF. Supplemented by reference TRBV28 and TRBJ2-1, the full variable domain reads DVKVTQSSRYLVKRTGEKVFLECVQDMDHENMFWYRQDPGLGLRLIYFSYDVKMKEKGDIPEGYSVSREKKERFSLILESASTNQTSMYLCASMPDHSYNEQFFGPGTRLTVL.

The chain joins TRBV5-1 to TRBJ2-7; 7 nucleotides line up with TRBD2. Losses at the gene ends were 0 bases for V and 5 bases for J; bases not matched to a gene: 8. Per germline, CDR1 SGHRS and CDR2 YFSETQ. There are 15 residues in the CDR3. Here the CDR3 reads CASSLATGGNDEQYF. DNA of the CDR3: TGCGCCAGCAGCTTGGCCACGGGAGGTAATGACGAGCAGTACTTC.

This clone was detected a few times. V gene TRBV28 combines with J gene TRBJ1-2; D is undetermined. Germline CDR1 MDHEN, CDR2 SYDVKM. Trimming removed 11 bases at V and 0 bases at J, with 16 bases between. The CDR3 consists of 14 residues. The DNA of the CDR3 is TGTGCCTGCCTAAGGGCCTTAGCTAACTATGGCTACACCTTC. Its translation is CACLRALANYGYTF.

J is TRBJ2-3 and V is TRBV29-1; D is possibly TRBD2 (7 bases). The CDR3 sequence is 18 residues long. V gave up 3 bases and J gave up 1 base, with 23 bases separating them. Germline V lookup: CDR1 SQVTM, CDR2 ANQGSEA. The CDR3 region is CSVDNLSQGGSGTDTQYF. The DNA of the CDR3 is TGCAGCGTTGATAATCTCTCACAGGGCGGGAGCGGCACAGATACGCAGTATTTT.

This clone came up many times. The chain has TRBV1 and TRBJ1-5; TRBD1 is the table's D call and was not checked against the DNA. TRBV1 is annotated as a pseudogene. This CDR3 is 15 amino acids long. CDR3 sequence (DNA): TGCACCAGCAGGCCACAGGGATATAGCAATCAGCCCCAGCATTTT. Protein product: CTSRPQGYSNQPQHF.

The CDR3 coding sequence is TGCAGCGTTGAAGATCTTCGGCGGGGGGACGAGCAGTACTTC. It yields the protein CSVEDLRRGDEQYF. The V and J genes are TRBV29-1 and TRBJ2-7; TRBD2 matches 8 bases. J lost 5 bases, V lost 0 bases, and 6 bases had no gene match. The CDR3 length is 14 residues. Germline V CDR1 and CDR2: SQVTM, ANQGSEA.

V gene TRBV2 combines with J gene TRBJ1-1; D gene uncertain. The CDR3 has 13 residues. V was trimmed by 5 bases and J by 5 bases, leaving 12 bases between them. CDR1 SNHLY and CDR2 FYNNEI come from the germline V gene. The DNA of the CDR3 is TGTGCCAGCAGTATTCTCGAGTATACTGAAGCTTTCTTT. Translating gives CASSILEYTEAFF.

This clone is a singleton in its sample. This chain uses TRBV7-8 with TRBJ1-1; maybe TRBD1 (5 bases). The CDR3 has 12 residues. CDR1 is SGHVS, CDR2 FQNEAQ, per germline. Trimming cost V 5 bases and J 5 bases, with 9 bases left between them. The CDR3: CASSQGGTEAFF. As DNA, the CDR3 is TGTGCCAGCAGCCAGGGAGGTACTGAAGCTTTCTTT.

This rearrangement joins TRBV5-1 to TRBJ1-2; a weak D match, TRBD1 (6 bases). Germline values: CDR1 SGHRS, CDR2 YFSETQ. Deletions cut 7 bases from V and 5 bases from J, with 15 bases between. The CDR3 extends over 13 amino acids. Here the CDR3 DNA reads TGCGCCAGCGGGGGCCAGGGGCTTTATGGCTACACCTTC. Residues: CASGGQGLYGYTF.

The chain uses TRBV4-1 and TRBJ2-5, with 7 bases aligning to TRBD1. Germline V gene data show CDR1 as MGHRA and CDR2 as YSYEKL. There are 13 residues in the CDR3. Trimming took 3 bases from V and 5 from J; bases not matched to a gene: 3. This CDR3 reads CASSQGTVETQYF. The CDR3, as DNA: TGCGCCAGCAGCCAGGGGACAGTCGAGACCCAGTACTTC.

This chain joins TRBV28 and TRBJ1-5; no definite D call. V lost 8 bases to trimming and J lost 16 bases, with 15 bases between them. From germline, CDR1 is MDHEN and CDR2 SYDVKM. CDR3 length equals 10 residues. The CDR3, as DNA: TGTGCCAGCTCCCTCTCGGGATCCCATTTT. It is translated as CASSLSGSHF.

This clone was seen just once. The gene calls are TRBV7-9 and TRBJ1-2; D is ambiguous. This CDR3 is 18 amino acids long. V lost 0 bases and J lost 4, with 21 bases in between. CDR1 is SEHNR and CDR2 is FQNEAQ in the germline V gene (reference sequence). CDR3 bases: TGTGCCAGCAGCTTAGCGGAGGATTGGATGATCAGGCTCTATGGCTACACCTTC. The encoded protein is CASSLAEDWMIRLYGYTF.

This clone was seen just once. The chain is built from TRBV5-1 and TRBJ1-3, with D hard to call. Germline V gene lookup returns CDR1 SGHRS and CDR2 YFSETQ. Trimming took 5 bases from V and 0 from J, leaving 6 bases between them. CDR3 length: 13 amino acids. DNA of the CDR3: TGCGCCAGCAGTGAGTTCTCTGGAAACACCATATATTTT. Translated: CASSEFSGNTIYF.